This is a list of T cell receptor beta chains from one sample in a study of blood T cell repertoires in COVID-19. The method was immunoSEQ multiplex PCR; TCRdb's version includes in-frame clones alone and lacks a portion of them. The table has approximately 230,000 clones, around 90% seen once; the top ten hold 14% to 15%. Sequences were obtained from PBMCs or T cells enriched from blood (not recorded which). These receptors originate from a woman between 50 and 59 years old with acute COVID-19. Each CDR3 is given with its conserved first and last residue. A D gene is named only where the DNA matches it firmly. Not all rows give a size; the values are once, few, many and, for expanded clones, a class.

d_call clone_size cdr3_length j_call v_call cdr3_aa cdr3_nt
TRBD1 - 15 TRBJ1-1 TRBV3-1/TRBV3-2 CASSPELDRVDEAFF TGTGCCAGCAGCCCCGAACTGGACAGGGTAGATGAAGCTTTCTTT
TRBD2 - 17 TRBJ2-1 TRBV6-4 CASSSPPLTSYGYEQFF TGTGCCAGCAGTTCCCCCCCTTTGACTAGCTACGGCTATGAGCAGTTCTTC
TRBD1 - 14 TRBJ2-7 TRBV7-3 CASSESPGGGEQYF TGTGCCAGCAGCGAAAGTCCAGGGGGTGGCGAGCAGTACTTC
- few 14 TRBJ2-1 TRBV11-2 CASSLEIVSNEQFF TGTGCCAGCAGCTTAGAGATAGTGAGTAATGAGCAGTTCTTC
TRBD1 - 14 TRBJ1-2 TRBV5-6 CASSWTGAVYGYTF TGTGCCAGCAGCTGGACAGGGGCAGTCTATGGCTACACCTTC
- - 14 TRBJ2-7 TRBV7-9 CASSFPGQGGEQYF TGTGCCAGCAGCTTCCCGGGGCAGGGAGGCGAGCAGTACTTC
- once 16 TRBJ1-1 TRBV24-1 CATSDLMGAVNTEAFF TGTGCCACCAGTGATTTGATGGGGGCAGTGAACACTGAAGCTTTCTTT
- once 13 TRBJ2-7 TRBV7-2 CASSLAFTYEQYF TGTGCCAGCAGCTTAGCGTTCACCTACGAGCAGTACTTC
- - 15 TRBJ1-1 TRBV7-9 CASSNSDSMNTEAFF TGTGCCAGCAGCAATTCGGACAGCATGAACACTGAAGCTTTCTTT
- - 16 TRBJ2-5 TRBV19 CASSIPGGRFGETQYF TGTGCCAGTAGTATCCCGGGGGGCCGTTTCGGAGAGACCCAGTACTTC
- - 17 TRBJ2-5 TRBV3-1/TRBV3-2 CASSHRGATRYQETQYF TGTGCCAGCAGCCACAGGGGGGCGACAAGATATCAAGAGACCCAGTACTTC